This passage covers 5 T cell receptor beta chains from one sample sequenced in a study of blood T cells in healthy people across ages. The use of a sample-barcoded 5' primer and a J-beta primer mix characterized a second PCR of about 7 to 12 cycles. TCRdb fed the 5' RACE reads into MiXCR, producing one record per CDR3 protein. Counted here are 1.5 million to 2 million distinct CDR3 sequences, approximately 28% occurring once; the ten biggest clones make up 7.7%. Sequences were obtained from blood. These receptors were collected from a woman aged 30 to 39 in good health.

This clonotype was found once. This chain uses TRBV20-1 with TRBJ2-4; D not certain. The V and J ends lost 6 bases and 0 bases respectively, with 21 bases between them. CDR3 length: 17 amino acids. Germline-derived CDR1 and CDR2 are DFQATT and SNEGSKA (reference sequence). CDR3 coding DNA: TGCAGTGCCTCTCATATGTCGGGCGGAATAGCCAAAAACATTCAGTACTTC. Translation: CSASHMSGGIAKNIQYF.

V and J are TRBV7-9 and TRBJ1-1; possible D gene TRBD1, 6 bases. V lost 5 bases and J lost 0, with 10 bases in between. The CDR3 loop spans 14 amino acids. Germline V lookup: CDR1 SEHNR, CDR2 FQNEAQ (reference sequence). CDR3 sequence: CASSQRQVNTEAFF. DNA of the CDR3: TGTGCCAGCAGCCAGAGACAGGTGAACACTGAAGCTTTCTTT.

Turning to this clonotype: A clone one base away is much larger, so this may be a read error. The chain recombines TRBV10-3 with TRBJ2-1, with D perhaps matching TRBD1 (6 bases). Germline V gives CDR1 ENHRY, CDR2 SYGVKD. CDR3 size: 14 residues. Trimming took off 10 bases at V and 13 bases at J, with 26 bases between the two ends. The CDR3: CATKSETGQETQFF. The DNA for the CDR3 is TGTGCCACCAAATCGGAGACAGGTCAAGAGACCCAGTTCTTC.

The rearrangement joins TRBV20-1 to TRBJ2-3; D not resolved. The CDR3 consists of 13 residues. The germline V gene encodes CDR1 DFQATT and CDR2 SNEGSKA (reference sequence). Trimming shortened V by 3 bases and J by 0 bases, and 7 bases separated the two germline ends. The CDR3 here is CSARRLSTDTQYF. DNA for the CDR3: TGCAGTGCTAGGAGACTGAGCACAGATACGCAGTATTTT.

A few counts support this clonotype. This chain links TRBV20-1 with TRBJ2-1; 8 bases align to TRBD2. The V and J ends lost 3 bases and 8 bases, in that order; junction bases with no gene match: 12. This CDR3 spans 15 amino acids. The V gene's germline CDR1 is DFQATT and CDR2 SNEGSKA (reference sequence). CDR3 amino acids: CSASPSGSILDEQFF. DNA for the CDR3: TGCAGTGCTAGTCCAAGCGGGAGTATACTCGATGAGCAGTTCTTC.